The 29 T cell receptor beta chains reported below all come from one sample, sequenced in a study of blood T cell repertoires in COVID-19. Profiling relied on immunoSEQ multiplex PCR, and the TCRdb table lists in-frame clones only, not all of them. The sample records around 100,000 clones, roughly 89% being singletons. Sequences were obtained from peripheral blood. These receptors all come from a woman of 80 years or more in a cohort sampled during active COVID-19.

This chain links TRBV3-1 (or the pseudogene TRBV3-2) with TRBJ1-5; D is possibly TRBD1 (6 bases). Germline CDR1 is LGHDT and CDR2 is YNNKEL (reference sequence). This CDR3 is 13 amino acids long. Trimming pared 8 bases from V and 4 bases from J, leaving 12 bases between. The DNA for the CDR3 is TGTGCCAGCCAGGGGCGGGGGAATCAGCCCCAGCATTTT. Translated, it gives CASQGRGNQPQHF.

This rearrangement joins TRBV20-1 to TRBJ2-7; 9 bases align to TRBD2. In germline, CDR1 is DFQATT, CDR2 SNEGSKA (reference sequence). This CDR3 is 19 amino acids long. Germline trimming cut 3 bases from V and 4 bases from J; bases unmatched to any gene: 22. The CDR3, as DNA: TGCAGTGCTAGTTTTAGGGCTAGCGGGATTAAACCTTCATTATACGAGCAGTACTTC. Translating gives CSASFRASGIKPSLYEQYF.

The rearrangement links TRBV27 to TRBJ2-1; 7 nucleotides agree with TRBD2. CDR1 is MNHEY, CDR2 SMNVEV, per germline (reference sequence). This CDR3 region has 16 residues. The V and J ends lost 7 bases and 5 bases, in that order; junction bases with no gene match: 14. The CDR3 loop reads CASKKGGSGMNNEQFF. CDR3 coding DNA: TGTGCCAGCAAGAAGGGAGGCAGCGGGATGAACAATGAGCAGTTCTTC.

This chain joins TRBV28 and TRBJ2-1; TRBD2 aligns across 10 bases. Germline loops: CDR1 MDHEN, CDR2 SYDVKM. V dropped 6 bases and J dropped 0; count of bases not matched to a gene: 2. The CDR3 contains 15 residues. DNA of the CDR3: TGTGCCAGCAGATCTAGCGGGAGCTCCTACAATGAGCAGTTCTTC. Its translation is CASRSSGSSYNEQFF.

The gene calls are TRBV27 and TRBJ2-1, with TRBD1 matching 8 bases. Unmatched junction bases numbered 10, after V lost 6 bases and J lost 3 bases. The germline CDR1 and CDR2 sequences are MNHEY and SMNVEV (reference sequence). This CDR3 is built from 16 residues. CDR3 residues: CASSRRGQGIYNEQFF. The CDR3 region has the DNA TGTGCCAGCAGCCGCCGCGGACAGGGAATCTACAATGAGCAGTTCTTC.

The rearrangement joins TRBV7-2 to TRBJ2-2; 12 bases match TRBD2. From germline, CDR1 is SGHTA and CDR2 FQGNSA. This CDR3 comprises 16 residues. Trimming took 6 bases from V and 4 from J; bases not matched to a gene: 6. Written as DNA, the CDR3 is TGTGCCAGCAGATCGACTAGCGGGAGCCCCACCGGGGAGCTGTTTTTT. Amino acid sequence: CASRSTSGSPTGELFF.

The chain uses TRBV7-2 and TRBJ1-2, with 11 bases matching TRBD1. Losses at the gene ends were 0 bases for V and 3 bases for J; bases not matched to a gene: 3. CDR1 is SGHTA, CDR2 FQGNSA, per germline. The CDR3 runs to 16 residues. CDR3 protein: CASSLAGDRGDYGYTF. The CDR3 nucleotides are TGTGCCAGCAGCTTAGCGGGGGACAGGGGGGACTATGGCTACACCTTC.

The V and J genes are TRBV5-5 and TRBJ2-3; D might be TRBD2 (5 bases). V was shortened by 0 bases and J by 8 bases, with 13 bases between the two germline ends. This CDR3 region has 14 residues. The germline V gene has CDR1 SGHKS and CDR2 YYEKEE (reference sequence). The CDR3 is CASSLAHRERTQYF. As DNA, the CDR3 is TGTGCCAGCAGCTTGGCTCATAGGGAGCGTACGCAGTATTTT.

V gene TRBV5-4 combines with J gene TRBJ2-2, with D hard to call. The CDR3 is made up of 16 amino acids. CDR1 is SGHNT and CDR2 is YYREEE in the germline V gene (reference sequence). The V end was cut by 0 bases, the J end by 1 base, with 10 bases between. In DNA, the CDR3 is TGTGCCAGCAGCTTGGGGGTGGGCAAGAACACCGGGGAGCTGTTTTTT. Translation gives CASSLGVGKNTGELFF.

This chain connects TRBV18 to TRBJ2-3; 8 bases fit TRBD2. Germline trimming cut 8 bases from V and 6 bases from J; bases unmatched to any gene: 1. This CDR3 region has 11 residues. Germline assignment: CDR1 KGHSH and CDR2 LQKENI. Here the CDR3 reads CASQREDTQYF. As DNA, the CDR3 is TGTGCCAGCCAGCGGGAGGATACGCAGTATTTT.

The V and J genes are TRBV7-2 and TRBJ2-7; maybe TRBD1 (6 bases). The CDR3 contains 13 residues. V lost 7 bases to trimming and J lost 3 bases, with 13 bases between them. Per germline, CDR1 SGHTA and CDR2 FQGNSA. CDR3 bases: TGTGCCAGCACCGCTGGGGGCCTCTACGAGCAGTACTTC. Protein sequence: CASTAGGLYEQYF.

The chain recombines TRBV5-1 with TRBJ2-1; D is unclear. Germline V gene lookup returns CDR1 SGHRS and CDR2 YFSETQ. Trimming took 0 bases from V and 8 from J, leaving 9 bases between them. This CDR3 comprises 13 residues. The CDR3 coding sequence is TGCGCCAGCAGCTTGGTGTTTGGAGATGAGCAGTTCTTC. It encodes CASSLVFGDEQFF.

V and J are TRBV5-1 and TRBJ2-7, with D unresolved. The germline V and J ends were trimmed by 0 bases and 7 bases, with 17 bases remaining between them. CDR3 size: 15 residues. CDR1 SGHRS and CDR2 YFSETQ come from the germline V gene. CDR3 nucleotide sequence: TGCGCCAGCAGCTTGGGTCGCGGCCCCCTGGATGAGCAGTACTTC. Translating it yields CASSLGRGPLDEQYF.

This chain uses TRBV19 with TRBJ1-3; no clear D. Germline-derived CDR1 and CDR2 are LNHDA and SQIVND (reference sequence). Trimming took off 3 bases at V and 0 bases at J, with 12 bases between the two ends. The CDR3 has 16 amino acids. Here the CDR3 reads CASSIEFASSGNTIYF. As DNA, the CDR3 is TGTGCCAGTAGTATTGAATTCGCCAGCTCTGGAAACACCATATATTTT.

V gene TRBV11-2 combines with J gene TRBJ2-3, with 7 bases fitting TRBD2. With 1 base clipped from V and 4 bases from J, the junction kept 2 bases outside the gene matches. Germline CDR1 reads SGHAT; CDR2 reads FQNNGV. This CDR3 is 14 amino acids long. The CDR3 loop is CASSLGLAADTQYF. As DNA, the CDR3 is TGTGCCAGCAGCTTAGGCCTAGCGGCAGATACGCAGTATTTT.

The chain combines TRBV5-1 with TRBJ2-7, with TRBD2 matching 13 bases. Looked up from germline, CDR1 is SGHRS and CDR2 is YFSETQ. The CDR3 extends over 15 amino acids. The V gene end was trimmed by 2 bases and the J gene end by 3 bases; junction bases not matched to a gene: 2. The CDR3 is CASSFGLAGDYEQYF. Here the CDR3 DNA reads TGCGCCAGCAGCTTCGGACTAGCGGGGGACTACGAGCAGTACTTC.

Only a few counts were recorded for this clone. The chain joins TRBV2 to TRBJ1-5, with 7 bases that match TRBD1. The V segment lost 7 bases and the J segment 6 bases; nucleotides outside the gene matches: 9. Per the germline V gene, CDR1 is SNHLY and CDR2 is FYNNEI. The CDR3 is made up of 14 amino acids. As DNA, the CDR3 is TGTGCCAGCACCAGACAGGGTGCGGGTCAGCCCCAGCATTTT. Amino acid sequence: CASTRQGAGQPQHF. The full variable domain, its missing parts supplied by reference TRBV2 and TRBJ1-5, is EPEVTQTPSHQVTQMGQEVILRCVPISNHLYFYWYRQILGQKVEFLVSFYNNEISEKSEIFDDQFSVERPDGSNFTLKIRSTKLEDSAMYFCASTRQGAGQPQHFGDGTRLSIL.

The CDR3 region has the DNA TGTGCCATAGGGGACAGTGAGGCCGAGCAGTACTTC. It encodes CAIGDSEAEQYF. The rearrangement uses TRBV19 and TRBJ2-7; 7 positions agree with TRBD1. The CDR3 loop spans 12 amino acids. Losses at the gene ends were 10 bases for V and 6 bases for J; bases not matched to a gene: 9. Germline V gene data show CDR1 as LNHDA and CDR2 as SQIVND (reference sequence).

The gene calls are TRBV18 and TRBJ2-7; 16 bases align to TRBD2. V was clipped by 6 bases and J by 5 bases; unmatched bases: 7. The CDR3 extends over 16 amino acids. Germline CDR1 reads KGHSH; CDR2 reads LQKENI. The CDR3 sequence: CASSTGLAGGLDEQYF. CDR3 nucleotide sequence: TGTGCCAGCTCGACGGGACTAGCGGGGGGGCTCGACGAGCAGTACTTC.

This clone has only one observation. The V gene is TRBV7-3, the J gene TRBJ1-1, with 7 bases matching TRBD1. Germline CDR1 and CDR2: SGHTA and FQGTGA. The CDR3 has 18 amino acids. Trimming cost V 0 bases and J 1 base; bases outside gene matches: 11. CDR3 DNA sequence: TGTGCCAGCAGCTTAACGACACAGGGGATGGTAAGGAACACTGAAGCTTTCTTT. Protein: CASSLTTQGMVRNTEAFF.

The chain links TRBV5-8 to TRBJ2-5; no clear D gene. Deletions cut 4 bases from V and 5 bases from J, with 15 bases between. This CDR3 has 14 amino acids. CDR1 is SGHTS, CDR2 YDEGEE, per germline. In DNA, the CDR3 is TGTGCCAGCAGCGACGTGAGTTGGGCGGAGACCCAGTACTTC. Encoded protein: CASSDVSWAETQYF. The entire variable domain, with the rest obtained from reference TRBV5-8 and TRBJ2-5, is as follows: EAGVTQSPTHLIKTRGQQATLRCSPISGHTSVYWYQQALGLGLQFLLWYDEGEERNRGNFPPRFSGRQFPNYSSELNVNALELEDSALYLCASSDVSWAETQYFGPGTRLLVL.

This chain connects TRBV4-2 to TRBJ2-2; 11 positions match TRBD2. From germline, CDR1 is LGHNA and CDR2 YNFKEQ. Trimming at V came to 3 bases and at J to 2 bases, leaving 23 bases not matched to a gene. The CDR3 has 23 residues. Here the CDR3 reads CASSQLHLRLAGTKIHNTGELFF. CDR3 in DNA: TGTGCCAGCAGCCAGCTCCACCTGAGACTAGCGGGAACGAAAATTCACAACACCGGGGAGCTGTTTTTT.

The rearrangement links TRBV27 to TRBJ1-6, with 9 nucleotides matching TRBD1. The V and J ends lost 3 bases and 9 bases, in that order; junction bases with no gene match: 6. Germline V lookup: CDR1 MNHEY, CDR2 SMNVEV (reference sequence). The CDR3 runs 15 residues. This CDR3 reads CASSLIRTGVSPLHF. The DNA of the CDR3 is TGTGCCAGCAGTTTGATCAGGACAGGGGTTTCACCCCTCCACTTT.

V is TRBV29-1 and J is TRBJ2-1, with TRBD1 identical over 8 bases. The V segment lost 5 bases and the J segment 8 bases; nucleotides outside the gene matches: 11. The CDR3 extends over 14 amino acids. Germline V gives CDR1 SQVTM, CDR2 ANQGSEA. For the CDR3, the DNA is TGCAGCGTTACCAGCCGACAGGGGTACGATGAGCAGTTCTTC. This codes for CSVTSRQGYDEQFF.

This chain uses TRBV19 with TRBJ1-5; 7 bases are shared with TRBD1. J gave up 2 bases and V 9 bases, and 4 bases lay outside the gene matches. The CDR3 is 13 residues long. CDR1 is LNHDA, CDR2 SQIVND, per germline (reference sequence). CDR3 coding DNA: TGTGCCAGCCACAGGGGAGGCAATCAGCCCCAGCATTTT. Its translation: CASHRGGNQPQHF.

J is TRBJ2-5 and V is TRBV6-5; 8 nucleotides agree with TRBD2. This CDR3 has 15 residues. Germline V gene lookup returns CDR1 MNHEY and CDR2 SVGAGI. V gave up 6 bases and J gave up 5 bases; unmatched junction bases: 11. The DNA for the CDR3 is TGTGCCAGCAGGGGTCTTGCGGGAGGTCGGGAGACCCAGTACTTC. Translated: CASRGLAGGRETQYF.

The J gene is TRBJ2-1, the V gene TRBV6-1, with 7 nucleotides matching TRBD1. The trim removed 2 bases at V and 4 bases at J, leaving 11 bases unmatched. Germline CDR1 is MNHNS and CDR2 is SASEGT. The CDR3 loop spans 17 amino acids. The CDR3: CASSEIRGHDFYNEQFF. CDR3 nucleotide sequence: TGTGCCAGCAGTGAAATTAGGGGGCATGACTTTTACAATGAGCAGTTCTTC.

This clone was observed once. The V gene is TRBV28, the J gene TRBJ2-1; 11 bases map to TRBD2. The germline CDR1 and CDR2 sequences are MDHEN and SYDVKM. Trimming took 5 bases from V and 0 from J; bases not matched to a gene: 12. The CDR3 has 19 amino acids. Here the CDR3 DNA reads TGTGCCAGCAGTCCAGGGGCTAGCGGGAGGCAGAGCTCCTACAATGAGCAGTTCTTC. Its translation: CASSPGASGRQSSYNEQFF. Complete variable domain (other parts from reference TRBV28 and TRBJ2-1): DVKVTQSSRYLVKRTGEKVFLECVQDMDHENMFWYRQDPGLGLRLIYFSYDVKMKEKGDIPEGYSVSREKKERFSLILESASTNQTSMYLCASSPGASGRQSSYNEQFFGPGTRLTVL.

This sequence joins TRBV3-1 (or the pseudogene TRBV3-2) and TRBJ2-7; a possible D gene is TRBD2 (6 bases). V was pared by 4 bases and J by 2 bases, with 12 bases between. Germline-derived CDR1 and CDR2 are LGHDT and YNNKEL (reference sequence). The CDR3 is 14 amino acids. The CDR3 loop reads CASSPDYSTYEQYF. The CDR3 DNA is TGTGCCAGCAGCCCGGACTATTCTACCTACGAGCAGTACTTC.